The 9 T cell receptor beta chains listed next were all sequenced from one sample in a study of blood T cell repertoires in COVID-19. TCRdb's table, derived via immunoSEQ multiplex PCR, lists solely in-frame clones and lacks some. The table shows about 49,000 clones, with 86% occurring only once. Sequencing used peripheral blood. These receptors were obtained from a man between 35 and 55 years old with active COVID-19.

The CDR3 bases are TGTGCCAGCAGTAAGCGAGGTGGGTCTTCGGGCTACGAGCAGTACTTC. Protein: CASSKRGGSSGYEQYF. V gene TRBV2 combines with J gene TRBJ2-7; D unresolved. Trimming pared 5 bases from V and 3 bases from J, leaving 20 bases between. The CDR3 totals 16 residues. Germline-derived CDR1 and CDR2 are SNHLY and FYNNEI.

The V and J genes are TRBV6-6 and TRBJ2-5; D is undetermined. The CDR3 is made up of 13 amino acids. Germline assignment: CDR1 MNHNY and CDR2 SVGAGI (reference sequence). The germline V and J ends were trimmed by 2 bases and 5 bases, with 9 bases remaining between them. The CDR3 DNA reads as TGTGCCAGCAGTTACCCCTTCCAGGAGACCCAGTACTTC. Translating it yields CASSYPFQETQYF.

The sample holds a few counts of this clone. V and J are TRBV7-9 and TRBJ1-6, with unresolved D. Trimming stripped 8 bases from V and 9 bases from J, with 20 bases between. This CDR3 is built from 15 residues. Germline V gene lookup returns CDR1 SEHNR and CDR2 FQNEAQ (reference sequence). The CDR3 DNA reads as TGTGCCAGCGGCGATGAGGGAGCGTTCGGTTCACCCCTCCACTTT. Translation: CASGDEGAFGSPLHF.

The chain carries TRBV4-1 and TRBJ2-7, with D unresolved. Germline loops: CDR1 MGHRA, CDR2 YSYEKL. The ends were cut back, 1 base at V and 0 bases at J, with 16 bases in the middle. The CDR3 covers 17 residues. The CDR3 spells CASSQVFAAPSSYEQYF. Written as DNA, the CDR3 is TGCGCCAGCAGCCAAGTCTTTGCGGCCCCTAGCTCCTACGAGCAGTACTTC.

The rearrangement uses TRBV5-8 and TRBJ2-1, with TRBD2 matching 8 bases. The CDR3 has 15 amino acids. Trimming cost V 5 bases and J 4 bases; bases outside gene matches: 8. Germline CDR1 is SGHTS and CDR2 is YDEGEE. The CDR3 is CASRPLAAIYNEQFF. Here the CDR3 DNA reads TGTGCCAGCAGGCCACTAGCGGCCATTTACAATGAGCAGTTCTTC.

The chain couples TRBV6-5 to TRBJ2-4; weak D call: TRBD1 (5 bases). The V end lost 5 bases, the J end lost 7 bases, and 15 bases lay between the germline ends. Looked up from germline, CDR1 is MNHEY and CDR2 is SVGAGI. The CDR3 runs to 14 residues. CDR3 sequence: CASSNRQSLNIQYF. The CDR3 DNA follows: TGTGCCAGCAGTAATCGACAGAGCCTGAACATTCAGTACTTC.

The chain has TRBV21-1 and TRBJ2-2; no check of the table's D call, TRBD2, against the DNA was made. TRBV21-1 is listed as a pseudogene. CDR3 size: 17 residues. The CDR3 protein is CASSPRPGDYLTGELFF. CDR3 in DNA: TGTGCCAGCAGCCCCCGACCCGGGGACTACCTCACCGGGGAGCTGTTTTTT.

This rearrangement joins TRBV5-1 to TRBJ2-7, with 8 positions matching TRBD1. Unmatched junction bases numbered 2, after V lost 0 bases and J lost 0 bases. This CDR3 has 15 residues. Per germline, CDR1 SGHRS and CDR2 YFSETQ. CDR3 amino acids: CASSLGDRSSYEQYF. In DNA form, the CDR3 reads TGCGCCAGCAGCTTGGGGGACAGGAGCTCCTACGAGCAGTACTTC.

A single count supports this clone. The chain links TRBV18 to TRBJ1-1, with D maybe TRBD1 (6 bases). The V and J ends lost 4 bases and 1 base respectively, with 13 bases between them. This CDR3 is built from 15 residues. In germline, CDR1 is KGHSH, CDR2 LQKENI. The CDR3 loop reads CASSQGDTGNTEAFF. CDR3 sequence (DNA): TGTGCCAGCTCACAGGGGGACACTGGGAACACTGAAGCTTTCTTT.